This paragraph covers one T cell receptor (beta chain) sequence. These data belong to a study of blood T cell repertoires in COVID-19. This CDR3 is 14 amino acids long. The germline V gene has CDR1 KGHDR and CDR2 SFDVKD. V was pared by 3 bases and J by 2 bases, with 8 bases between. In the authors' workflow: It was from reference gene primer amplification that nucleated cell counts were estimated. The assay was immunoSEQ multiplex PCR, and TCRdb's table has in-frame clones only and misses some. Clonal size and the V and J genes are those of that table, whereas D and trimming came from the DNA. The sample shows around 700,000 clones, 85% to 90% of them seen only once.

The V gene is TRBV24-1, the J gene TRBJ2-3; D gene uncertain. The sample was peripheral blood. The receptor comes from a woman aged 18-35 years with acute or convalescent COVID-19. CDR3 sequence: CATSDRQATDTQYF. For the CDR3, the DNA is TGTGCCACCAGTGATCGCCAGGCCACAGATACGCAGTATTTT.